The 20 T cell receptor beta chains below all came from one sample that was sequenced in a study of cytomegalovirus exposure and HLA in healthy donors (dated by TCRdb to the late 2010s). The library was made by the immunoSEQ multiplex PCR assay. A mixture of 60 forward primers for TCR Vbeta segments and 13 reverse primers for TCR Jbeta segments was used in the multiplex PCR. TCRdb's version of the immuneACCESS table is confined to in-frame rearrangements and falls short of the full clone set. An unresolved V gene accounts for under half of the shortfall where checked; the remainder is of unknown origin. In this sample the table shows about 160,000 clones, about four fifths of which occur a single time. The ten largest clonotypes hold 0.35% to 0.45% of the sample. Sequencing input: PBMCs. All receptors derive from a boy younger than 10 in good health and CMV-seronegative.

The CDR3 loop is CASGLGQGAGNTEAFF. CDR3 DNA sequence: TGTGCTAGTGGTTTGGGACAGGGGGCAGGGAACACTGAAGCTTTCTTT. This chain joins TRBV12-5 and TRBJ1-1; 10 nucleotides match TRBD1. Trimming at V came to 1 base and at J to 1 base, leaving 3 bases not matched to a gene. Germline V CDR1 and CDR2: LGHNT, FRNRAP. The CDR3 extends over 16 amino acids.

This chain connects TRBV5-4 to TRBJ2-5; no definite D call. The CDR3 extends over 13 amino acids. Trimming shortened V by 0 bases and J by 1 base, and 4 bases separated the two germline ends. CDR1 is SGHNT and CDR2 is YYREEE in the germline V gene (reference sequence). The chain's CDR3 is CASSLVSQETQYF. In DNA form, the CDR3 reads TGTGCCAGCAGCTTGGTCAGCCAAGAGACCCAGTACTTC.

The CDR3 loop is CASRALADYNEQFF. CDR3 bases: TGTGCCAGTAGGGCACTAGCGGACTACAATGAGCAGTTCTTC. J is TRBJ2-1 and V is TRBV19, with TRBD2 matching over 8 bases. V dropped 6 bases and J dropped 3; count of bases not matched to a gene: 4. The CDR3 spans 14 residues. Per germline, CDR1 LNHDA and CDR2 SQIVND (reference sequence).

The chain couples TRBV28 to TRBJ2-5, with D possibly matching TRBD2 (6 bases). The J call may be faulty, since TRBJ2-7 better matches the DNA end. The germline V gene has CDR1 MDHEN and CDR2 SYDVKM. The CDR3 is made up of 13 amino acids. The CDR3, as DNA: TGTGCCAGCACCCCGGGGGTGGGCTACGAGCAGTACTTC. It yields the protein CASTPGVGYEQYF.

The chain links TRBV27 to TRBJ2-2, with D tentatively TRBD1 (5 bases). Looked up from germline, CDR1 is MNHEY and CDR2 is SMNVEV (reference sequence). The V and J ends lost 3 bases and 0 bases respectively, with 11 bases between them. This CDR3 spans 16 amino acids. CDR3 bases: TGTGCCAGCAGTTTCCAGGGCAGGGCGAACACCGGGGAGCTGTTTTTT. The encoded protein is CASSFQGRANTGELFF.

V and J are TRBV29-1 and TRBJ1-2; D is unclear. Trimming took off 3 bases at V and 2 bases at J, with 10 bases between the two ends. Per germline, CDR1 SQVTM and CDR2 ANQGSEA. CDR3 length equals 13 residues. The CDR3 spells CSVDPLSNYGYTF. The DNA of the CDR3 is TGCAGCGTTGACCCCTTATCCAACTATGGCTACACCTTC.

The chain couples TRBV27 to TRBJ1-4; possible D gene TRBD1, 6 bases. The V end lost 6 bases, the J end lost 4 bases, and 12 bases lay between the germline ends. CDR1 and CDR2 (germline): MNHEY, SMNVEV (reference sequence). The CDR3 is made up of 14 amino acids. This CDR3 reads CASSSRDINEKLFF. The CDR3 DNA is TGTGCCAGCAGCTCCCGGGACATTAATGAAAAACTGTTTTTT.

The chain couples TRBV15 to TRBJ2-7, with 13 bases lining up with TRBD2. The V segment lost 1 base and the J segment 0 bases; nucleotides outside the gene matches: 9. This CDR3 contains 19 residues. The V gene's germline CDR1 is LNHNV and CDR2 YYDKDF (reference sequence). The chain's CDR3 is CATSRGLGLAGLSSYEQYF. The DNA of the CDR3 is TGTGCCACCAGCAGAGGTCTGGGACTAGCGGGACTGAGCTCCTACGAGCAGTACTTC.

This rearrangement joins TRBV7-9 to TRBJ2-3; TRBD2 might be the D (5 bases). Germline CDR1 SEHNR, CDR2 FQNEAQ (reference sequence). The CDR3 length is 13 residues. V was trimmed by 5 bases and J by 4 bases, leaving 10 bases between them. This CDR3 is CASSPGWPDTQYF. CDR3 DNA sequence: TGTGCCAGCAGCCCGGGGTGGCCAGATACGCAGTATTTT.

For the CDR3, the DNA is TGCGCCAGCAGCCGCACCGGGGGGGGAGGGGACTACGAGCAGTACTTC. It is translated as CASSRTGGGGDYEQYF. The V and J genes are TRBV4-1 and TRBJ2-7; 8 nucleotides agree with TRBD2. The trim removed 4 bases at V and 3 bases at J, leaving 11 bases unmatched. Per the germline V gene, CDR1 is MGHRA and CDR2 is YSYEKL. The CDR3 is 16 residues long.

This clone was picked up a small number of times. The rearrangement links TRBV6-1 to TRBJ1-3; D possibly corresponds to TRBD1 (5 bases). This CDR3 comprises 16 residues. V dropped 0 bases and J dropped 8 bases, with 17 bases sitting between them. The germline gives CDR1 MNHNS, CDR2 SASEGT. The chain's CDR3 is CASSEAIDSSTDTIYF. The CDR3 coding sequence is TGTGCCAGCAGTGAAGCAATAGACAGCTCTACGGACACCATATATTTT.

The V call is TRBV7-2, the J call TRBJ1-5; TRBD1 might be the D (5 bases). The CDR3 consists of 14 residues. The V end lost 1 base, the J end lost 4 bases, and 8 bases lay between the germline ends. Looked up from germline, CDR1 is SGHTA and CDR2 is FQGNSA. The CDR3 DNA reads as TGTGCCAGCAGCTTAGGCAGGGCTAATCAGCCCCAGCATTTT. Translating it yields CASSLGRANQPQHF.

The gene calls are TRBV5-1 and TRBJ2-5; 11 nucleotides match TRBD2. Germline loops: CDR1 SGHRS, CDR2 YFSETQ. This CDR3 region has 16 residues. The trim removed 0 bases at V and 2 bases at J, leaving 3 bases unmatched. The CDR3, as DNA: TGCGCCAGCAGCTTGGGGTTAGCGGGAGGGCAAGAGACCCAGTACTTC. Its protein product is CASSLGLAGGQETQYF.

The chain carries TRBV10-2 and TRBJ2-7, with D possibly being TRBD1 (5 bases). The CDR3 covers 12 residues. The germline CDR1 and CDR2 sequences are WSHSY and SAAADI. V was shortened by 6 bases and J by 0 bases, with 6 bases between the two germline ends. The CDR3 DNA reads as TGCGCCAGCAGCCAGGGCTCCTACGAGCAGTACTTC. It specifies CASSQGSYEQYF.

The count of this clone is one. CDR3 nucleotide sequence: TGCGCCAGCAGCCAAGTGGGACTAGCGATCAATGAGCAGTTCTTC. Encoded protein: CASSQVGLAINEQFF. This chain connects TRBV4-1 to TRBJ2-1, with 10 bases lining up with TRBD2. From germline, CDR1 is MGHRA and CDR2 YSYEKL. Losses at the gene ends were 1 base for V and 6 bases for J; bases not matched to a gene: 3. CDR3 length: 15 amino acids.

This chain links TRBV25-1 with TRBJ1-1, with D possibly being TRBD1 (5 bases). CDR1 is MGHDK, CDR2 SYGVNS, per germline. V was pared by 8 bases and J by 2 bases, with 15 bases between. This CDR3 is 14 amino acids long. The CDR3 coding sequence is TGTGCCAGCCCCCACCAGGGAAGAAACACTGAAGCTTTCTTT. As protein: CASPHQGRNTEAFF.

The J gene is TRBJ2-5, the V gene TRBV27; possible D gene TRBD2, 6 bases. The V and J ends lost 6 bases and 5 bases respectively, with 10 bases between them. Germline V gives CDR1 MNHEY, CDR2 SMNVEV (reference sequence). The CDR3 spans 12 residues. CDR3 residues: CASREGRETQYF. The DNA for the CDR3 is TGTGCCAGCAGGGAGGGGAGGGAGACCCAGTACTTC.

The chain employs TRBV5-1 and TRBJ1-1; 7 nucleotides match TRBD1. The CDR3 extends over 16 amino acids. V shed 0 bases, J shed 3 bases, and the junction held 8 bases outside the gene matches. CDR1 and CDR2 (germline): SGHRS, YFSETQ. CDR3 in DNA: TGCGCCAGCAGCTTGGAAGGGGGCAGGGAGGACACTGAAGCTTTCTTT. This gives the protein CASSLEGGREDTEAFF.

This chain links TRBV11-3 with TRBJ1-5; 9 bases agree with TRBD1. The V gene's germline CDR1 is SGHNT and CDR2 YENEEA. The CDR3 runs 14 residues. After removal of 3 bases from V and 9 bases from J, the junction contained 6 bases not matched to a gene. DNA of the CDR3: TGTGCCAGCAGCTTCTGGGACAGGGTCATGCCCCAGCATTTT. Residues: CASSFWDRVMPQHF.

The CDR3 spells CASSLVGSNQPQHF. The CDR3 DNA reads TGTGCCAGCAGCTTAGTGGGCAGCAATCAGCCCCAGCATTTT. V and J are TRBV7-2 and TRBJ1-5; D call uncertain. The CDR3 runs to 14 residues. The V gene lost 1 base and the J gene lost 1 base, with 5 bases spanning the gap. CDR1 and CDR2 (germline): SGHTA, FQGNSA.